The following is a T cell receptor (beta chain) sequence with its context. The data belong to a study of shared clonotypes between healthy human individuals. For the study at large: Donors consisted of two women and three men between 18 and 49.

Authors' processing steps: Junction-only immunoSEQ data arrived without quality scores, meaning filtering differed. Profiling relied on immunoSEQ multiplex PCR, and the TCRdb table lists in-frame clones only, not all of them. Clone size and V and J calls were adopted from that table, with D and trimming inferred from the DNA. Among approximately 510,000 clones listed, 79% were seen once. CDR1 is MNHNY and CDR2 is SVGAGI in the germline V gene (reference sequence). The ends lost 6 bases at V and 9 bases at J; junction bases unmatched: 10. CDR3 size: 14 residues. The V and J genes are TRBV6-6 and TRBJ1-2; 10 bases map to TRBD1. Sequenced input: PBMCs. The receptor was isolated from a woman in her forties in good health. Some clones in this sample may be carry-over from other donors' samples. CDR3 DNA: TGTGCCAGCAGCGAACCGGACAGGGGGATACGCTACACCTTC. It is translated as CASSEPDRGIRYTF.